One and the same sample provided the 4 T cell receptor beta chains below, sequenced in a study of beta chain features in type 1 diabetes. Of the isolated RNA, all was reverse transcribed, and so the sequenced material was expressed TCRB transcripts. The assay was immunoSEQ multiplex PCR, and TCRdb's table has in-frame clones only and misses some. This table has 970,000 or so clones, about 17% appearing once. Sequenced input: naive CD4+ T cells from blood. The receptors here all came from a woman in her late teens or twenties in good health.

J is TRBJ2-3 and V is TRBV5-1; D is uncertain. This CDR3 is 14 amino acids long. Per germline, CDR1 SGHRS and CDR2 YFSETQ. The V end lost 3 bases, the J end lost 2 bases, and 10 bases lay between the germline ends. The CDR3 region has the DNA TGCGCCAGCAGCTACGGACGGAACACAGATACGCAGTATTTT. This translates into CASSYGRNTDTQYF.

The rearrangement joins TRBV25-1 to TRBJ2-7; 8 positions match TRBD1. J was trimmed by 2 bases and V by 1 base; bases with no gene match: 4. Germline V lookup: CDR1 MGHDK, CDR2 SYGVNS. This CDR3 contains 15 residues. The CDR3 protein is CASSEWGRGPYEQYF. The CDR3 DNA sequence: TGTGCCAGCAGTGAATGGGGCAGGGGGCCCTACGAGCAGTACTTC.

The rearrangement uses TRBV28 and TRBJ2-7; 7 nucleotides line up with TRBD1. CDR1 is MDHEN, CDR2 SYDVKM, per germline. V lost 7 bases to trimming and J lost 3 bases; unmatched junction nucleotides: 9. The CDR3 sequence is 14 residues long. The CDR3 here is CASTPIPGGYEQYF. The CDR3 coding sequence is TGTGCCAGCACCCCTATCCCAGGGGGCTACGAGCAGTACTTC.

The chain carries TRBV19 and TRBJ1-5; a weak D match, TRBD1 (6 bases). This CDR3 has 17 residues. Trimming took off 3 bases at V and 0 bases at J, with 15 bases between the two ends. Germline V gives CDR1 LNHDA, CDR2 SQIVND (reference sequence). The CDR3 sequence is CASSMIGQQHSNQPQHF. In DNA form, the CDR3 reads TGTGCCAGTAGTATGATTGGACAGCAACATAGCAATCAGCCCCAGCATTTT. The whole variable domain, filled in from reference TRBV19 and TRBJ1-5, reads DGGITQSPKYLFRKEGQNVTLSCEQNLNHDAMYWYRQDPGQGLRLIYYSQIVNDFQKGDIAEGYSVSREKKESFPLTVTSAQKNPTAFYLCASSMIGQQHSNQPQHFGDGTRLSIL.